This TCR beta chain was observed in a study of T cells after somatic rescue of genetic block. CDR1 is MGHDK and CDR2 is SYGVNS in the germline V gene. The CDR3 covers 13 residues. V lost 3 bases and J 4 bases, leaving 7 bases between the germline ends. Only in-frame clones appear in the TCRdb table, and some are missing; sequencing was by immunoSEQ multiplex PCR. The table includes 65,000 to 70,000 clones, about 90% detected once. The origin of this receptor is a man between 35 and 55 years old. The chain employs TRBV25-1 and TRBJ2-1; D not certain. Specimen: peripheral blood mononuclear cells (PBMCs). The CDR3 loop reads CASSDLIYNEQFF. The CDR3 DNA is TGTGCCAGCAGTGATCTGATTTACAATGAGCAGTTCTTC.